Described below is a single TCR beta chain sequence and its context. Its matching antigen is unknown. Germline values: CDR1 MNHEY, CDR2 SMNVEV (reference sequence). The CDR3 sequence is 17 residues long. Preparation of the TCR beta libraries relied on UMI-labeled 5' RACE. In the study's own analysis: Clonotype counts of functional CDR3 beta ranged from 3,000 to 18,000 in each TCR beta library. TCRdb derives one entry per CDR3 protein from the 5' RACE reads, leaving out DNA. These V and J calls derive from TCRdb rather than the authors' analysis. The sample data list approximately 6,200 distinct CDR3 sequences. The sample is drawn from a study of human CD8 memory T cell subsets. The study's findings and limits: Both stem-like subsets shared clonotypes with effector memory cells. However, the stem-like memory and precursor exhausted T cell repertoires overlapped with each other only minimally.

Classification as TPEX applied to CCR7+ PD-1+ TIGIT+ early memory CD8+ T cells bearing exhausted-like traits. The TCR originated in a human donor in good health. This rearrangement joins TRBV27 to TRBJ2-5; TCRdb reports TRBD1, a call that lacks DNA to check it against. Sequencing was performed on CD8+ T cells from PBMCs. The CDR3 is CASSLGPGPPGQETQYF.